This T cell receptor beta chain came from a study of regulatory T cells in long-lasting Graves disease. The study, taken as a whole, reports: Persistent disease favored TRBV28, TRBJ1-2 and TRBJ2-5.

The CDR3 length is 16 residues. Between the trimmed V and J ends, which lost 8 bases and 0 bases, there was a span of 14 bases. Researchers made TCR beta libraries by using iRepertoire HTBI primers and running Arm-PCR on CDR3 regions. A single record per CDR3 protein comes from TCRdb applying MiXCR to the multiplex PCR reads. In the table there are 600,000 to 800,000 distinct CDR3 sequences, about 32% of which are singletons. Regarding time point: persistent/refractory GD, antithyroid drugs over 5 years with positive TRAb. The TCR library used RNA extracted from PBMCs. Comment on this clonotype: The antigen is unknown.

The V call is TRBV12-3 or TRBV12-4, the J call TRBJ2-6, with D perhaps TRBD1 or TRBD2 (5 bases each). Sequenced here: peripheral blood mononuclear cells (PBMCs), sampled when the disease was refractory, from a patient treated with antithyroid drugs. The source is a female donor with Graves disease. CDR3 nucleotides: TGTGCCAGCGGGTCAGGGAGTCCCTCTGGGGCCAACGTCCTGACTTTC. Amino acid sequence: CASGSGSPSGANVLTF.